The following is a T cell receptor (beta chain) sequence with its context. Its binding antigen is unknown. No base-level quality is on record; no much larger clone is a single base apart. Sequences SGHRS (CDR1) and YFSETQ (CDR2) are obtained from the germline V gene. From cysteine to phenylalanine, the CDR3 is 15 amino acids long. The CDR3 DNA has 45 bases and is translated from base 1. V loses 0 bases, J loses 7 bases, and the germline ends lie 14 bases apart. The cohort was made up of approximately 700 healthy bone marrow donors. At the time of sampling, all cohort members were nominally healthy, though unrecorded immune exposures were likely present. The donor tested CMV seropositive, placing the donor among the roughly 300 seropositive members of the cohort. A peripheral blood sample was provided by each donor, and peripheral blood mononuclear cells were used for TCR beta sequencing. The Qiagen DNeasy Blood Extraction Kit was used to extract genomic DNA from the blood cell samples.

This sample is part of a study of cytomegalovirus exposure and HLA in healthy donors (dated by TCRdb to the late 2010s). Concerning the study at large: An earlier analysis of around 600 of the donors reported approximately 270 Gb of sequence data and about 100 million unique TCR beta sequences from around 200 million T cells. The study profiled the T cell repertoires of about 640 subjects by immunosequencing and related them to cytomegalovirus serostatus. Every repertoire in the discovery cohort had been generated on one and the same sequencing platform. Among the roughly 390 genotyped donors, around 79% belonged to the genetic ancestry cluster associated with self-reported Caucasian donors. In an earlier analysis of a few hundred of the donors, high-throughput TCR beta sequencing was used to judge whether each TCR beta V gene segment behaved as functional or pseudogenic. Among about 360 genotyped donors of the cohort, an average of about 240,000 unique TCR beta nucleotide sequences were sequenced per donor, around 20% of them non-productive. An early release that covered approximately 600 HLA-typed donors contained approximately 320 gigabases of sequencing data and around 85 million unique TCR sequences. The study aimed to test whether signatures of past pathogen exposure could be identified by cataloging public T cell receptors. The study combined high-throughput TCR immunosequencing, statistical association of individual TCRs with disease status, and machine learning to predict cytomegalovirus infection status. Typing coverage differed by locus: A, B, C, DRB1 and DQB1 were typed in roughly 629-630 donors, DQA1 in about 510, DPA1 in approximately 600, and DPB1 in 450 to 490. Rather than using new phenotypic data, the later analysis identified candidate immune exposures from TCR beta sequences and from how often those sequences occurred across donors. Class I and class II HLA loci were covered by the typing at four-digit resolution. Genome-wide SNP genotypes for about 65% of the 666 donors were used in a later genetic analysis, which treated that subset as a discovery cohort. Besides the first cohort of 500 to 700 subjects, a separate validation cohort made up of about 120 different subjects was used. Because of strong linkage in the cohort, roughly five DR-DQ haplotypes were treated as single units for association and clustering. To study patterns of TCR occurrence, a later analysis re-analyzed previously published TCR beta repertoires from several hundred donors and added high-resolution HLA genotyping. Donor age, sex, ethnicity and CMV serostatus were collected together with the repertoire data. Beyond this particular receptor, the publication reports: Immune exposure information for the cohort was limited to CMV serostatus. Three of the identified cytomegalovirus-associated TCR beta chains were confirmed in vitro to be specific for cytomegalovirus antigens. In a later analysis, HLA-associated TCR beta chains showed more clonal expansion and lower generation probabilities than non-associated chains that were equally common. Assigning TCR associations to individual alleles was difficult when HLA alleles, especially DR and DQ, strongly co-occurred. Sequencing depth was assumed to be roughly uniform across donors in the presence/absence analyses, though that assumption may not hold. A later analysis reported that several top co-occurrence clusters appeared linked to parvovirus B19, influenza, CMV and Epstein-Barr virus. Across donors, most TCR sequences were observed very rarely, whereas some public TCRs were present in many individuals. According to the authors, the approach could potentially be generalized to other disease states and immunological phenotypes. A later analysis associated 15,000 or so TCR beta sequences with specific HLA alleles at a false discovery rate of 0.05. An association between a missense DCLRE1C variant and V-gene and J-gene trimming of TCR beta chains was found in a later genetic analysis and replicated in an independent cohort. The sequencing pipeline was judged likely to have produced a cluster of highly shared sequence variants as a technical artifact. According to a later analysis, TCR association rates differed among HLA loci, with DRB1 alleles showing the most associated TCRs and HLA-C alleles showing the fewest. The study listed 150 to 200 TCR beta chains as associated with cytomegalovirus. Broadly in line with IMGT annotations, most TCR beta V segments showed up in productive rearrangements about 87% or about 30% of the time in an earlier analysis of around 600 of the donors. Correlated functional status among segregating V segments might reflect linkage disequilibrium, but an unknown experimental factor could not be ruled out. In this cohort, only TCR beta chains were sequenced, and detectable features were limited by the absence of alpha or paired-chain data. In a later genetic analysis, fewer N-insertions in productive TCRs were reported among donors in an Asian-associated ancestry cluster than the roughly 640-donor mean. Because HLA typing was unavailable for some donors at each locus, only the typed subset was used in association tests. Because the 87-base-pair reads could not distinguish some IMGT-functional V segments, including TRBV6-2 and TRBV6-3, those segments were excluded. In both the original and validation cohorts, the classifier was reported to diagnose cytomegalovirus status with high specificity and sensitivity. A further reported finding was that TCR beta sequences accurately predicted the HLA-A and HLA-B alleles for most subjects in the first cohort. Over 15 rarely observed V segments, including chromosome 9 orphons, were excluded from the earlier analysis of just under 600 of the donors because counts were too low. A later analysis found that most CMV-associated TCR beta chains appeared HLA-restricted, with HLA associations seemingly driven largely by CMV exposure.

Library method: the immunoSEQ multiplex PCR assay. For the multiplex PCR, a mixture combining 60 forward primers for TCR Vbeta segments and 13 reverse primers for TCR Jbeta segments was used. A multiplex PCR assay on genomic DNA amplified the CDR3 region of rearranged TCR beta genes. Amplified TCR beta libraries were sequenced as 87-base-pair reads on the Illumina HiSeq System. Turning to the authors' computational methods: In a later analysis, 70 million to 95 million unique TCR beta chains were counted across the 690 or so repertoires, and some 10 million of these chains were shared by at least two donors. To remove PCR and sequencing errors, raw reads were error-corrected and collapsed into unique sequences using a nearest-neighbor algorithm that merged closely related sequences. V, D and J gene segments were assigned by aligning CDR3 sequences to IMGT reference sequences. For a sequence to be retained, a match of at least six nucleotides to both a V gene segment and a J gene segment was required. Rearrangements were classified as productive when the CDR3 lacked stop codons and remained in frame with V and J, and all other rearrangements were classified as non-productive. Following IMGT convention, CDR3 was defined as the stretch from the second conserved V-encoded cysteine to the conserved J-encoded phenylalanine. Sequences without an unambiguous match to a single V gene segment were excluded from the earlier analysis of over 500 of the donors. An earlier analysis of 500 to 700 of the donors classified V segments as functional when productive rearrangements were above 56.7% and as segregating when the standard deviation between donors was above 5%. To diagnose cytomegalovirus status from the catalog of TCR beta chain sequences, a statistical classification framework was built. V and J gene assignment, in a later analysis, came from comparing TCR nucleotide sequences with IMGT/GENE-DB human TR gene sequences. The TCRdist pipeline was used in a later analysis to assign CDR3 sequences and most-parsimonious VDJ recombination scenarios. In a later analysis, each TCR beta chain was defined by its CDR3 amino acid sequence together with its V-gene family, and reads lacking a unique V-gene family were excluded. To address suspected cross-contamination and a sequencing artifact, a later analysis removed around 600 highly shared, low-generation-probability nucleotide sequences. A later analysis calculated a clonal expansion index for each public chain from normalized within-repertoire ranks of inferred template counts. Generation probabilities in a later analysis came from a VDJ recombination model fitted to out-of-frame rearrangements, and those results were checked against IGoR. In a later analysis, hypergeometric tests were used to score TCR-TCR, TCR-HLA and TCR-CMV co-occurrence, with a repertoire-size bias correction applied to TCR pairs. To estimate false discovery rates, a later analysis permuted the HLA or CMV assignments 20 times. In a later analysis, co-occurring TCRs were grouped using DBSCAN, with TCRdist sequence similarity added in when clustering inside HLA-allele-positive subsets. Co-occurrence clustering excluded repertoires with fewer than 30,000 or more than 120,000 public chains, plus five with anomalous nucleotide sharing. Drawn from immuneACCESS, this table holds only the in-frame rearrangements with V and J called that TCRdb kept. Clones are partly lost; checked studies trace under half to an unresolved V gene and leave the rest unexplained. V and J calls and clone size follow that table, whereas D and trimming were derived from the DNA. In all, the sample holds roughly 180,000 clones, and about 83% of those were seen once. The top ten hold about 5.6% of the sample.

The receptor comes from a woman in her 30s in good health and CMV-seropositive. This chain joins TRBV5-1 to TRBJ2-1; TRBD1 might be the D gene, on 6 matching bases. Sequenced: PBMCs. The CDR3 loop reads CASSLGQGMLNEQFF. The nucleotide sequence reads as follows: TGCGCCAGCAGCTTGGGTCAGGGGATGTTAAATGAGCAGTTCTTC.